A selection of T cell receptor beta chains follows, all from one sample in a study of blood T cell repertoires in COVID-19. Clones were read by immunoSEQ multiplex PCR, and TCRdb kept only the in-frame ones, dropping some. Found here are around 110,000 clones, over 80% of them singletons; the top ten hold 1% to 1.5%. Material: peripheral blood. All receptors derive from a woman aged 25 to 45 with acute or convalescent COVID-19. Both conserved end residues are part of each CDR3. D genes are given only for firm matches. A clone size is listed for some rows: how often the clone was seen (once, few, many), or a class if it is expanded.

>.|TRBD2|TRBJ2-2|TRBV7-2
CASSLSRLAGGEVRELFF
TGTGCCAGCAGCTTATCTCGGCTAGCGGGGGGTGAAGTTCGGGAGCTGTTTTTT
>.|.|TRBJ2-2|TRBV16
CASTLGGSNTGELFF
TGTGCCAGCACCCTTGGCGGATCGAACACCGGGGAGCTGTTTTTT
>.|.|TRBJ1-1|TRBV20-1
CSASLGAPPNTEAFF
TGCAGTGCTAGTTTGGGGGCCCCCCCGAACACTGAAGCTTTCTTT
>.|TRBD1|TRBJ2-7|TRBV19
CASSIGGTVYEQYF
TGTGCCAGTAGTATAGGAGGGACAGTCTACGAGCAGTACTTC
>.|.|TRBJ1-3|TRBV20-1
CSASNRAKGGNTIYF
TGCAGTGCAAGTAACAGGGCGAAAGGAGGAAACACCATATATTTT
>.|.|TRBJ1-3|TRBV3-1/TRBV3-2
CASSQVWAGQHSGNTIYF
TGTGCCAGCAGCCAAGTATGGGCAGGGCAACACTCTGGAAACACCATATATTTT
>many|.|TRBJ1-2|TRBV7-9
CASSRVLGGSDGYTF
TGTGCCAGCAGCCGTGTCTTGGGGGGGTCAGATGGCTACACCTTC
>.|TRBD1|TRBJ1-4|TRBV4-2
CASSTDRGQGQANEKLFF
TGTGCCAGCAGCACCGACAGGGGGCAGGGTCAAGCTAATGAAAAACTGTTTTTT
>.|TRBD2|TRBJ2-2|TRBV4-3
CASSQDPAGVGTGELFF
TGCGCCAGCAGCCAAGATCCTGCGGGAGTTGGCACCGGGGAGCTGTTTTTT
>.|.|TRBJ1-1|TRBV5-4
CASSLGIVNTEAFF
TGTGCCAGCAGCTTGGGAATAGTGAACACTGAAGCTTTCTTT
>.|.|TRBJ1-2|TRBV5-4
CASSRGGAQINTGYTF
TGTGCCAGCAGCCGCGGGGGAGCGCAAATCAATACTGGCTACACCTTC
>.|.|TRBJ2-1|TRBV11-2
CASSWGEEQFF
TGTGCCAGCAGCTGGGGCGAGGAGCAGTTCTTC
>.|.|TRBJ1-5|TRBV13
CASSLQGNQPQHF
TGTGCCAGCAGCTTACAGGGGAATCAGCCCCAGCATTTT
>.|.|TRBJ1-1|TRBV5-4
CASSFPMNTEAFF
TGTGCCAGCAGCTTCCCTATGAACACTGAAGCTTTCTTT
>.|.|TRBJ1-2|TRBV10-3
CAISETGPYGYTF
TGTGCCATCAGTGAGACCGGTCCTTATGGCTACACCTTC
>.|TRBD1|TRBJ2-1|TRBV7-9
CASSLGGVGQGSSYNEQFF
TGTGCCAGCAGCTTAGGAGGGGTCGGACAGGGGAGCTCCTACAATGAGCAGTTCTTC
>.|.|TRBJ2-5|TRBV28
CASSTWTGRGETQYF
TGTGCCAGCAGTACTTGGACAGGGAGGGGTGAGACCCAGTACTTC
>.|TRBD1|TRBJ1-1|TRBV6-5
CASRPPGQGRAFF
TGTGCCAGCAGACCCCCCGGACAGGGGAGGGCTTTCTTT
>.|.|TRBJ1-5|TRBV19
CASSISRGPGYSNQPQHF
TGTGCCAGTAGTATATCAAGGGGCCCGGGTTATAGCAATCAGCCCCAGCATTTT
>.|TRBD1|TRBJ1-5|TRBV6-6
CASSQGAGNQPQHF
TGTGCCAGCAGTCAGGGGGCGGGCAATCAGCCCCAGCATTTT
>.|.|TRBJ2-5|TRBV28
CASRTQGQGTQYF
TGTGCCAGCAGGACCCAGGGTCAAGGGACCCAGTACTTC
>.|TRBD1|TRBJ1-1|TRBV19
CASSILTGSNMNTEAFF
TGTGCCAGTAGTATCTTGACAGGGTCCAACATGAACACTGAAGCTTTCTTT
>.|TRBD1|TRBJ2-1|TRBV4-2
CASSSRGSSQDNEQFF
TGTGCCAGCAGCTCCAGGGGGAGTTCGCAGGATAATGAGCAGTTCTTC
>.|TRBD1|TRBJ1-3|TRBV19
CASSPGTARSGNTIYF
TGTGCCAGTAGCCCCGGGACAGCGCGCTCTGGAAACACCATATATTTT
>.|.|TRBJ1-3|TRBV20-1
CSASLSNTIYF
TGCAGTGCTAGTCTTTCCAACACCATATATTTT
>.|.|TRBJ1-3|TRBV9
CASSVVAGFSGNTIYF
TGTGCCAGCAGCGTAGTAGCGGGGTTTTCTGGAAACACCATATATTTT
>.|.|TRBJ2-3|TRBV7-9
CASSLREPSTDTQYF
TGTGCCAGCAGCTTACGGGAGCCTTCCACAGATACGCAGTATTTT
>.|TRBD1|TRBJ1-1|TRBV7-9
CASIQRGLRNTEAFF
TGTGCCAGCATTCAAAGGGGGCTTCGGAACACTGAAGCTTTCTTT
>once|.|TRBJ1-2|TRBV5-5
CASSLNENYSYTF
TGTGCCAGCAGCTTGAACGAAAACTATAGCTACACCTTC
>.|TRBD1|TRBJ1-2|TRBV10-3
CAISGRQGGGYTF
TGTGCCATCAGTGGGCGGCAGGGGGGTGGCTACACCTTC
>.|TRBD2|TRBJ2-5|TRBV5-6
CASSAPGLGAETQYF
TGTGCCAGCAGCGCGCCGGGACTAGGGGCGGAGACCCAGTACTTC
>.|TRBD1|TRBJ2-1|TRBV6-6
CAIGQGYNEQFF
TGTGCCATTGGACAGGGATACAATGAGCAGTTCTTC
>.|.|TRBJ2-7|TRBV7-2
CASSLGAVGEQYF
TGTGCCAGCAGCTTAGGAGCGGTGGGAGAGCAGTACTTC
>once|TRBD1|TRBJ1-5|TRBV2
CASRRQGVRNQPQHF
TGTGCCAGCAGACGGCAGGGGGTTCGGAATCAGCCCCAGCATTTT
>.|.|TRBJ2-3|TRBV9
CASSVIGHSTDTQYF
TGTGCCAGCAGCGTTATCGGACATAGCACAGATACGCAGTATTTT
>.|.|TRBJ2-1|TRBV7-2
CASSKPPRGFGYNEQFF
TGTGCCAGCAGCAAACCCCCGAGGGGGTTCGGCTACAATGAGCAGTTCTTC
>.|.|TRBJ1-2|TRBV10-3
CAITRGSDGYTF
TGTGCCATCACAAGGGGTTCGGATGGCTACACCTTC
>few|.|TRBJ1-3|TRBV19
CASRIISTGNTIYF
TGTGCCAGTAGAATCATCAGTACTGGAAACACCATATATTTT
>.|.|TRBJ2-7|TRBV28
CASSFSGEQYF
TGTGCCAGCAGTTTCTCCGGCGAGCAGTACTTC
>once|TRBD1|TRBJ2-5|TRBV6-2/TRBV6-3
CASSSLIRTGVTQYF
TGTGCCAGCAGTTCGCTCATTAGGACAGGCGTCACCCAGTACTTC
>.|.|TRBJ2-1|TRBV10-1
CASSEVKQGRWNEQFF
TGCGCCAGCAGTGAAGTAAAACAGGGACGGTGGAATGAGCAGTTCTTC
>.|.|TRBJ1-5|TRBV20-1
CSASTHHQPQHF
TGCAGTGCTAGTACACACCATCAGCCCCAGCATTTT
>.|.|TRBJ2-1|TRBV13
CASSLSGNEQFF
TGTGCCAGCAGCTTATCGGGGAATGAGCAGTTCTTC
>.|.|TRBJ2-5|TRBV10-2
CASSESGGLLETQYF
TGCGCCAGCAGTGAGAGTGGCGGGCTATTAGAGACCCAGTACTTC
>.|TRBD2|TRBJ2-1|TRBV29-1
CSVPGLAGNEQFF
TGCAGCGTGCCGGGACTAGCGGGGAATGAGCAGTTCTTC
>.|.|TRBJ2-1|TRBV2
CASSEEDSGYNEQFF
TGTGCCAGCAGTGAGGAGGACTCCGGCTACAATGAGCAGTTCTTC
>once|.|TRBJ1-2|TRBV28
CASSLLAGANYGYTF
TGTGCCAGCAGTTTACTCGCGGGAGCTAACTATGGCTACACCTTC
>.|TRBD1|TRBJ2-7|TRBV7-9
CASSRDSSYEQYF
TGTGCCAGCAGCCGGGACAGCTCCTACGAGCAGTACTTC
>.|TRBD1|TRBJ1-2|TRBV5-6
CASSFGQGAIYGYTF
TGTGCCAGCAGCTTCGGACAGGGCGCTATCTATGGCTACACCTTC
>once|TRBD2|TRBJ2-5|TRBV7-7
CASSRTSGSLETQYF
TGTGCTAGCAGCAGGACTAGCGGGAGCTTGGAGACCCAGTACTTC